This TCR beta chain was documented in a study of blood T cells in healthy people across ages. General study points: Both higher diversity and more naive CD4+ cells marked long-lived donors when set against aged donors.

A second about 6 to 11 cycle PCR used barcoded and J-beta primers. Researchers report that a template-switch adaptor with 12 random nucleotides tagged each cDNA molecule. Each CDR3 protein is one row after TCRdb ran MiXCR on the 5' RACE reads. Of just over 800,000 distinct CDR3 sequences detected, less than 80% appear once; the ten largest clones hold 28%. As concerns this clonotype: As yet, its antigen is unknown.

The CDR3 has 12 residues. Germline assignment: CDR1 WSHSY and CDR2 SAAADI. V lost 6 bases to trimming and J lost 10 bases; unmatched junction nucleotides: 6. The TCR was taken from a man aged 30 to 45 in good health. Sequencing was carried out using blood. The chain has TRBV10-2 and TRBJ2-1; 7 positions match TRBD2. CDR3: CASSHGAGEQFF. CDR3 sequence (DNA): TGCGCCAGCAGCCACGGAGCGGGGGAGCAGTTCTTC.